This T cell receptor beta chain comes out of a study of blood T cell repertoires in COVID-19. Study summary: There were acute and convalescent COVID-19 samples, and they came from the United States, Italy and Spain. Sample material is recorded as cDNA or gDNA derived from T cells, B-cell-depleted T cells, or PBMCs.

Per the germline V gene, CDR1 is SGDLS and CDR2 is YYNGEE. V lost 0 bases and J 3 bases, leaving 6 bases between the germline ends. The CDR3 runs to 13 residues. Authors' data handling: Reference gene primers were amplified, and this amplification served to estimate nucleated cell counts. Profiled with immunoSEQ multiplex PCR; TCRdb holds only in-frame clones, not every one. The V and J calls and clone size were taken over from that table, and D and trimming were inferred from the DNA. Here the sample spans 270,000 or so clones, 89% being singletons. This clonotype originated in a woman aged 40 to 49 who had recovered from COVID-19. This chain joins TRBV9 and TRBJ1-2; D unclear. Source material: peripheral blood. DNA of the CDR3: TGTGCCAGCAGCGTAGGGTCGGACTATGGCTACACCTTC. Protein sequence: CASSVGSDYGYTF.